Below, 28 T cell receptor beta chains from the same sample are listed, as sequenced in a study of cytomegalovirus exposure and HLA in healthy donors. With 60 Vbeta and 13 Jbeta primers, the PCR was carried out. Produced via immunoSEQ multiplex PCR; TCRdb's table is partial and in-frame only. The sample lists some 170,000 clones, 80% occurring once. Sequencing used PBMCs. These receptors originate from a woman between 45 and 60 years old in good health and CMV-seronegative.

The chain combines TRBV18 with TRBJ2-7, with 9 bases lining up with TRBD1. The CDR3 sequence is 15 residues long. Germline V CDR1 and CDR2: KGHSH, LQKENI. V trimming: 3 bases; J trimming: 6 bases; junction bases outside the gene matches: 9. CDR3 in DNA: TGTGCCAGCTCACCGGTGGGGACAGGGAGGTCCGAGCAGTACTTC. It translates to CASSPVGTGRSEQYF.

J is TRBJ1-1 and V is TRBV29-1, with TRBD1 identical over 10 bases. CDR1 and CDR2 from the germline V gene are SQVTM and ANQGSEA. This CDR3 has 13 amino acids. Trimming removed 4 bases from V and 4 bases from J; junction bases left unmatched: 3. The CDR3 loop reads CSVGQGAGTEAFF. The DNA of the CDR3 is TGCAGCGTTGGACAGGGGGCTGGCACTGAAGCTTTCTTT.

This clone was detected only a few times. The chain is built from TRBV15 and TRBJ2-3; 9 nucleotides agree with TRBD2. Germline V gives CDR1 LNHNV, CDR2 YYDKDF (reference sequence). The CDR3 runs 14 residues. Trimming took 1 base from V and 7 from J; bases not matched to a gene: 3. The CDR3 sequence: CATSRGLAGNTQYF. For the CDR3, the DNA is TGTGCCACCAGCAGAGGGCTAGCGGGAAATACGCAGTATTTT.

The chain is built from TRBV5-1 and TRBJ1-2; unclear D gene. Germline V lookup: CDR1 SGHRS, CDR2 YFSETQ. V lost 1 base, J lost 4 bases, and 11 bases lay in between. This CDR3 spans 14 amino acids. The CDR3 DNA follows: TGCGCCAGCAGCTTGCCGGGGTACCCCTATGGCTACACCTTC. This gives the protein CASSLPGYPYGYTF. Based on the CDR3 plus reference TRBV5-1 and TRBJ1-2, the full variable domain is KAGVTQTPRYLIKTRGQQVTLSCSPISGHRSVSWYQQTPGQGLQFLFEYFSETQRNKGNFPGRFSGRQFSNSRSEMNVSTLELGDSALYLCASSLPGYPYGYTFGSGTRLTVV.

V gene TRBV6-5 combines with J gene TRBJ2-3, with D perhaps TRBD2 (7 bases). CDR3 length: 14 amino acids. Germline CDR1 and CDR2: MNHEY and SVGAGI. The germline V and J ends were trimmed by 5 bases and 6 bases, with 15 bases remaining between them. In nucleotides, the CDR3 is TGTGCCAGCAGTCGATGGGGGGGGCGGGATACGCAGTATTTT. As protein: CASSRWGGRDTQYF.

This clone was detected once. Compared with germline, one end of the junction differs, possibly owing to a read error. The CDR3 loop reads CASSIPGQFNRIHF. Written as DNA, the CDR3 is TGTGCCAGCAGCATACCGGGACAGTTCAACCGGATCCACTTC. This chain connects TRBV11-2 to TRBJ1-2, with TRBD1 matching 7 bases. This CDR3 is built from 14 residues. Germline V gene sequence: CDR1 SGHAT, CDR2 FQNNGV.

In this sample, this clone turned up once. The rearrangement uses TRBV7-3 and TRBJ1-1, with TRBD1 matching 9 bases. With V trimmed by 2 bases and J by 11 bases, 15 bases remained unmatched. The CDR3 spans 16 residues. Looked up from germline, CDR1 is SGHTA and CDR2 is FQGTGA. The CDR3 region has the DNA TGTGCCAGCAGCTTAGGGAGGACAGGGGCCTACTCGGAGGCTTTCTTT. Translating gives CASSLGRTGAYSEAFF.

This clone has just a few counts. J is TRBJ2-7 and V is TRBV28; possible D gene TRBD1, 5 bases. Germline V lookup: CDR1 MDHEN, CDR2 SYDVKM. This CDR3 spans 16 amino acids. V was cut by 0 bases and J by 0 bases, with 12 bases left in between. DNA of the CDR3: TGTGCCAGCAGTTTATGGACCCTAGGGGCCTCCTACGAGCAGTACTTC. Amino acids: CASSLWTLGASYEQYF.

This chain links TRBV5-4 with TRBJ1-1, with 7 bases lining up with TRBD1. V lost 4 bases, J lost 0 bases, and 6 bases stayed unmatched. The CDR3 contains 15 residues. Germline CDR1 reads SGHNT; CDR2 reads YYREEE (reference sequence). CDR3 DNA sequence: TGTGCCAGCAGCCTAGGGACAGCCATGAACACTGAAGCTTTCTTT. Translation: CASSLGTAMNTEAFF.

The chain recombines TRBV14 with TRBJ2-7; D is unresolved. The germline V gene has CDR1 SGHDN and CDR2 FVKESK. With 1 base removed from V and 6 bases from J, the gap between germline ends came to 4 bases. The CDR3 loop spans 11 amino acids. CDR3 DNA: TGTGCCAGCAGCCAAGGTCTCGAGCAGTACTTC. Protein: CASSQGLEQYF.

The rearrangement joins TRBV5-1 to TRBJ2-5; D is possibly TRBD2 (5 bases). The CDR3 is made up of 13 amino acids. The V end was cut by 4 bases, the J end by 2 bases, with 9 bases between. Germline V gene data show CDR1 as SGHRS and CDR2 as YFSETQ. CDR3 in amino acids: CASSPGVQETQYF. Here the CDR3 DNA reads TGCGCCAGCAGCCCCGGGGTGCAAGAGACCCAGTACTTC.

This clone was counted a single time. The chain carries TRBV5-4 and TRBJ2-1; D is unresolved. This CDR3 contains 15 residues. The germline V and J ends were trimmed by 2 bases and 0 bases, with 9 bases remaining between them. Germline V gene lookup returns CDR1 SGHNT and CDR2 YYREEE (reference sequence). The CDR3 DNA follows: TGTGCCAGCAGCTTCCGCATAGCCTCCTACAATGAGCAGTTCTTC. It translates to CASSFRIASYNEQFF.

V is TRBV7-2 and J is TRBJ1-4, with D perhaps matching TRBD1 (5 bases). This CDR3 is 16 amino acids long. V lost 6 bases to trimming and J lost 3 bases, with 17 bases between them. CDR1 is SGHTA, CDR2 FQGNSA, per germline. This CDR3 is CASSRVGQTANEKLFF. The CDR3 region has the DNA TGTGCCAGCAGTCGGGTGGGGCAGACCGCTAATGAAAAACTGTTTTTT.

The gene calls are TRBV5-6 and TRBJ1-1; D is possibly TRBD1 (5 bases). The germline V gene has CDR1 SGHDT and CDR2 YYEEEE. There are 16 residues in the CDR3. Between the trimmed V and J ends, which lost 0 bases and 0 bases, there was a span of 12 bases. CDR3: CASSLGFHRMNTEAFF. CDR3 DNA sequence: TGTGCCAGCAGCTTGGGTTTTCACAGGATGAACACTGAAGCTTTCTTT.

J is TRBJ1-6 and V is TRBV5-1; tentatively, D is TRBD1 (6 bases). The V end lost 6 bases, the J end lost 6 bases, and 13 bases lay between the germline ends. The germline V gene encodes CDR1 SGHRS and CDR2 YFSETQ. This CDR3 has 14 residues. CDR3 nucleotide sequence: TGCGCCAGCACAATCGGACAGAGTAATTCACCCCTCCACTTT. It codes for CASTIGQSNSPLHF.

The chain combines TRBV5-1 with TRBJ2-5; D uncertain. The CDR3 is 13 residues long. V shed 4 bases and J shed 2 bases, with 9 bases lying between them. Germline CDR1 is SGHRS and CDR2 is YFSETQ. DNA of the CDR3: TGCGCCAGCAGCATCTCAGATCAAGAGACCCAGTACTTC. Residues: CASSISDQETQYF. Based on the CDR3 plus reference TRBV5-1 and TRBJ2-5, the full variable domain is KAGVTQTPRYLIKTRGQQVTLSCSPISGHRSVSWYQQTPGQGLQFLFEYFSETQRNKGNFPGRFSGRQFSNSRSEMNVSTLELGDSALYLCASSISDQETQYFGPGTRLLVL.

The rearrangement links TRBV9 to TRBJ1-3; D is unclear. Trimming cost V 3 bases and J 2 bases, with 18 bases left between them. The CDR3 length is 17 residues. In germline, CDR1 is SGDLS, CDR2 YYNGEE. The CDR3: CASSESRGRMTGNTIYF. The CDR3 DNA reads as TGTGCCAGCAGCGAGAGTCGGGGAAGAATGACTGGAAACACCATATATTTT.

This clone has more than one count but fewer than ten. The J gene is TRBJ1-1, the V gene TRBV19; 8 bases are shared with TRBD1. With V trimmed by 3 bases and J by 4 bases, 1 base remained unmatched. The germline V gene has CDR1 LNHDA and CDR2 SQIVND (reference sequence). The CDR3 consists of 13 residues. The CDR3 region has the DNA TGTGCCAGTAGTATCAGGGGGCTCACTGAAGCTTTCTTT. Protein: CASSIRGLTEAFF.

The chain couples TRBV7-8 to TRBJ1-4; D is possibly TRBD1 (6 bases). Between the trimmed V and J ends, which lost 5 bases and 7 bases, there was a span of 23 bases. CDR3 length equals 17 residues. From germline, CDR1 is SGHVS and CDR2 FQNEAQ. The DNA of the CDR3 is TGTGCCAGCAGCCCCTGGGGTAGAGGGGGACGAGGTGAAAAACTGTTTTTT. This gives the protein CASSPWGRGGRGEKLFF.

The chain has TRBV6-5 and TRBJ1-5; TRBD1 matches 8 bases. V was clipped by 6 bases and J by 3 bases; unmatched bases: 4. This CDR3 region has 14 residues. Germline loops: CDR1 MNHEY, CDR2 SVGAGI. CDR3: CASRPTGDNQPQHF. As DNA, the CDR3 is TGTGCCAGCAGGCCGACAGGGGACAATCAGCCCCAGCATTTT.

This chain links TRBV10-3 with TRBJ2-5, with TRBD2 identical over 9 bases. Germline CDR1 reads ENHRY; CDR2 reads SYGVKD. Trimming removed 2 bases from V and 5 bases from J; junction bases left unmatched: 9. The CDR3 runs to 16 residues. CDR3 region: CAISEPRTSDRETQYF. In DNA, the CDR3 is TGTGCCATCAGTGAGCCAAGGACTAGCGATCGGGAGACCCAGTACTTC.

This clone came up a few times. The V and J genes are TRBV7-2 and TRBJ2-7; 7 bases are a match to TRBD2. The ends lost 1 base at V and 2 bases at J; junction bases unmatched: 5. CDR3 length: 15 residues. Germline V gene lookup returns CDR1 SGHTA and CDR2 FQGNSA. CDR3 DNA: TGTGCCAGCAGCTTAGGCCTAGCGGTGACCTACGAGCAGTACTTC. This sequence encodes CASSLGLAVTYEQYF.

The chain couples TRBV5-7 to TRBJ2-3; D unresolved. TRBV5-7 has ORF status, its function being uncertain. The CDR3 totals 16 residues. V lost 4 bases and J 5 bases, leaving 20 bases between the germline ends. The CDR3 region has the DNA TGTGCCAGCAGCAAGCTTATTCCTATCCTAGGAGATACGCAGTATTTT. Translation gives CASSKLIPILGDTQYF.

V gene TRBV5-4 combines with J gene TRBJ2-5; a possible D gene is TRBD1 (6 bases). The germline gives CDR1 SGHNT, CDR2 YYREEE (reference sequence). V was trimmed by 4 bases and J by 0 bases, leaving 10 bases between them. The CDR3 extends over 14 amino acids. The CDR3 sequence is CASSDRDNQETQYF. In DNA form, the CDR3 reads TGTGCCAGCAGCGACCGGGACAACCAAGAGACCCAGTACTTC. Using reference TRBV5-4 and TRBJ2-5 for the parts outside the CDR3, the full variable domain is ETGVTQSPTHLIKTRGQQVTLRCSSQSGHNTVSWYQQALGQGPQFIFQYYREEENGRGNFPPRFSGLQFPNYSSELNVNALELDDSALYLCASSDRDNQETQYFGPGTRLLVL.

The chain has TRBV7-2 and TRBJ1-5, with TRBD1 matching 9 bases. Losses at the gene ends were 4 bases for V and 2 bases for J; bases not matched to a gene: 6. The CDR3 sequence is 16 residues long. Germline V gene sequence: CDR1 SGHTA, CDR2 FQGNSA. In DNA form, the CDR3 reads TGTGCCAGCAGCTCCCGACAGGGGGGTGGCAATCAGCCCCAGCATTTT. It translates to CASSSRQGGGNQPQHF.

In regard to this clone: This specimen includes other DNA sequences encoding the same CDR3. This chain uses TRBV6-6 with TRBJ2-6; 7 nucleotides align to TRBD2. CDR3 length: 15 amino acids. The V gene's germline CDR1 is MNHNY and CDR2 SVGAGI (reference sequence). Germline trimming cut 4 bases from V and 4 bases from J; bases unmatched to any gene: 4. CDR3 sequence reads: CASSSGGYGANVLTF. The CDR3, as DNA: TGTGCCAGCAGTTCGGGGGGTTACGGGGCCAACGTCCTGACTTTC.

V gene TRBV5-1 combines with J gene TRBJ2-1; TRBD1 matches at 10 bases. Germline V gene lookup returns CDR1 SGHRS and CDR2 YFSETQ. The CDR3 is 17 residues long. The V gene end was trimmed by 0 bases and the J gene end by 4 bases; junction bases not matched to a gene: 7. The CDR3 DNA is TGCGCCAGCAGCTTGGCCCGGGGACAGGGGTTATACAATGAGCAGTTCTTC. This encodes CASSLARGQGLYNEQFF.

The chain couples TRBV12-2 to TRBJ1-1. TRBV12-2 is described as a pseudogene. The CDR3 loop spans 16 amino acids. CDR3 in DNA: TGTGCAAGTCGCTTATCCCGACGGCCTGGAGAGACTGAAGCTTTCTTT. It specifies CASRLSRRPGETEAFF.